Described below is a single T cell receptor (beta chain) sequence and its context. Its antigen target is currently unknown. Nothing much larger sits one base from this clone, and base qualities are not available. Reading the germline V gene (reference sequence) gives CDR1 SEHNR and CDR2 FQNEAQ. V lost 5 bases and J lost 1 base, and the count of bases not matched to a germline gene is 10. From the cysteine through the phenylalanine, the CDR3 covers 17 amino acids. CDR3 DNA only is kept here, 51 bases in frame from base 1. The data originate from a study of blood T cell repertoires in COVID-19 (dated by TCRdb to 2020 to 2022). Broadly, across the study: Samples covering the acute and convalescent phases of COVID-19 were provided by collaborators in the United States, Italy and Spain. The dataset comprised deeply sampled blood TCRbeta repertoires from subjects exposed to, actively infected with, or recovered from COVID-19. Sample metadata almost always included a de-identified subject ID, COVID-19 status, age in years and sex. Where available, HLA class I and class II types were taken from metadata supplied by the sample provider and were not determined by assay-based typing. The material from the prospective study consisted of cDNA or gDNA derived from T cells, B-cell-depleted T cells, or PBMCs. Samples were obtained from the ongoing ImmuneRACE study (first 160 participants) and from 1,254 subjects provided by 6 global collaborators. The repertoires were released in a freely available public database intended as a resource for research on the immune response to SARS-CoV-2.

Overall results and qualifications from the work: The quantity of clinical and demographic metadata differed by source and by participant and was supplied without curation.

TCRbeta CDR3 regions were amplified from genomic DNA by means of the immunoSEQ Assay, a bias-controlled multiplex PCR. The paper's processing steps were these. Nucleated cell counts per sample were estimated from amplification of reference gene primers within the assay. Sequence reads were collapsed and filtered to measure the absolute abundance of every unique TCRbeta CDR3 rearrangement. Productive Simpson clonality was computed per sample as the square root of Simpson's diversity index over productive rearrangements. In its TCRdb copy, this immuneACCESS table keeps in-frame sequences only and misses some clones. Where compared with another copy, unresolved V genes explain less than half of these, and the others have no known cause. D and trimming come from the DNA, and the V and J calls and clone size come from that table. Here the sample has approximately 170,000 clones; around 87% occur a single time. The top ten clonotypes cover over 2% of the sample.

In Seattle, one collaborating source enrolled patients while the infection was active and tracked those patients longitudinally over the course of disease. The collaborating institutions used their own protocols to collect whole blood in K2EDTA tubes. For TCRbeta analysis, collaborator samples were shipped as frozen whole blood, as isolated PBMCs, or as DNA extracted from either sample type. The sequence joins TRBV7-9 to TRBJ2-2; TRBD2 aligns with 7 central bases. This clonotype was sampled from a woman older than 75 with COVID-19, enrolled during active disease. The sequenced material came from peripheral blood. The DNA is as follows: TGTGCCAGCAGCCTCCAGGCCGGGGGGTGGAACACCGGGGAGCTGTTTTTT. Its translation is CASSLQAGGWNTGELFF. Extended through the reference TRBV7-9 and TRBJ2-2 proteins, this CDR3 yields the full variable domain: DTGVSQNPRHKITKRGQNVTFRCDPISEHNRLYWYRQTLGQGPEFLTYFQNEAQLEKSRLLSDRFSAERPKGSFSTLEIQRTEQGDSAMYLCASSLQAGGWNTGELFFGEGSRLTVL.